Sequencing of this T cell receptor (beta chain) was carried out in a study of blood T cell repertoires in COVID-19. This CDR3 has 15 amino acids. Trimming removed 0 bases at V and 6 bases at J, with 10 bases between. Germline CDR1 SGHRS, CDR2 YFSETQ. Measured with immunoSEQ multiplex PCR; TCRdb has only the in-frame clones, and not every one. This sample carries roughly 170,000 clones, about 83% of them seen once, and the ten largest clones take 9.5% to 15%. The sample comprised peripheral blood. The gene calls are TRBV5-1 and TRBJ1-6; a possible D gene is TRBD1 (6 bases). The receptor was derived from a woman in her sixties or seventies with COVID-19, enrolled during active disease. The CDR3 is CASSLGTVSNSPLHF. The CDR3 region has the DNA TGCGCCAGCAGCTTGGGGACAGTGAGTAATTCACCCCTCCACTTT.